What follows describes a single TCR beta chain. What it recognizes is unknown. Germline V gene sequence: CDR1 MNHNY, CDR2 SVGAGI (reference sequence). V shed 11 bases, J shed 4 bases, and the junction held 10 bases outside the gene matches. This CDR3 is 13 amino acids long. These data are taken from a study of OX40 agonist ivuxolimab in advanced cancers. Study-level background: Participants averaged approximately 65 years of age (range roughly 20 to 90) and were around 80% male. Anti-PD-1, anti-PD-L1 or anti-CTLA-4 therapy given earlier was allowed, and approximately 40% had some.

The protocol was immunoSEQ multiplex PCR, while the TCRdb copy is restricted to in-frame clones and leaves out a portion. The sample carries roughly 43,000 clones, over 75% recorded once. General study results and limits: CD8+ T cells were the subset that, on average, had more expanded clones than CD4+. Partial responders at 0.1-3.0 mg/kg showed near-lowest clonal expansion.

The chain recombines TRBV6-6 with TRBJ2-5; 7 bases are shared with TRBD1. This receptor was obtained from an adult with an advanced solid tumor such as melanoma, head and neck, liver or kidney cancer. Material: CD4+ or CD8+ T cells sorted from blood, obtained in a trial of the OX40 agonist ivuxolimab. The CDR3 coding sequence is TGTGCCGTCCTCGACAGGGAGAGAGAGACCCAGTACTTC. Amino acid sequence: CAVLDRERETQYF.